This T cell receptor (beta chain) was observed in a study of T cells after yellow fever vaccination. CDR1 and CDR2 (germline): SGHTA, FQGNSA. This CDR3 comprises 13 residues. The V and J ends lost 5 bases and 6 bases respectively, with 13 bases between them. Study results and caveats: Booster samples showed a return of most primary-vaccination clones (almost 97% CD4, 70% to 90% CD8).

TCRdb reprocessed the 5' RACE reads with MiXCR, giving one entry per CDR3 protein. The profile covers a few hundred thousand distinct CDR3 sequences, with approximately 10% appearing a single time and around 20% taken by the ten largest. This clonotype was observed a few times. Its antigen remains unknown. The sequence was collected from a man younger than 35 who received the YFV17D yellow fever vaccine. This specimen was PBMCs, taken on the day of the first yellow fever vaccination. The V call is TRBV7-2, the J call TRBJ1-2; no reliable D call. CDR3 DNA sequence: TGTGCCAGCAGCCCTTGGACGGAAGATGGCTACACCTTC. It codes for CASSPWTEDGYTF.